This TCR beta chain was captured in a study of blood T cell repertoires in COVID-19. Whole-study context: Acute and convalescent COVID-19 specimens originated in the United States, Italy and Spain.

Enrolled through a virtual design, the participants were between about 18 and 89 years of age and came from about two dozen US areas. All recovered Cohort 3 donors got two negative PCRs, got clearance, or saw symptom resolution. The authors' processing: From reference gene primer amplification, estimates of nucleated cell counts were derived. Repertoires were generated with immunoSEQ multiplex PCR, while TCRdb's copy carries only in-frame clones and drops some. For V, J and clone size, that table is used; D and trimming come from the DNA. The repertoire has over 200,000 clones, 70% to 85% of them found once; the top ten carry approximately 15%. Germline V CDR1 and CDR2: SGHNT, YYREEE (reference sequence). CDR3 size: 14 residues. Trimming took off 4 bases at V and 8 bases at J, with 18 bases between the two ends.

The sequenced sample consisted of PBMCs or T cells enriched from blood (not recorded which). This clonotype was sampled from a man aged 40-50 years who had recovered from COVID-19. This chain links TRBV5-4 with TRBJ1-2; tentatively, D is TRBD1 (6 bases). CDR3 DNA: TGTGCCAGCAGCACGGGACACAACGAGGGAGGCTACACCTTC. Its translation: CASSTGHNEGGYTF.